These T cell receptor beta chains were read from a single sample in a study of PD-1 blockade in classical Hodgkin lymphoma. Using immunoSEQ multiplex PCR, the repertoire was profiled, and TCRdb retains in-frame clones only, with some absent. The sample includes roughly 56,000 clones, about 90% of them seen just once. The input for sequencing was peripheral blood mononuclear cells (PBMCs), taken before the fourth cycle of nivolumab. The receptor set was obtained from a human donor with classical Hodgkin lymphoma. CDR3s include the opening cysteine and the closing phenylalanine or tryptophan. A D gene is named only where the DNA matches it firmly. Where a row states a size, it is once, few, many or the class of an expanded clone; other rows omit it.

D gene,clone size,J gene,V gene,CDR3 protein,CDR3 DNA
-,-,TRBJ2-3,TRBV6-5,CASSYSDTQYF,TGTGCCAGCAGTTACTCAGATACGCAGTATTTT
-,-,TRBJ1-5,TRBV5-5,CASSLQLNQPQHF,TGTGCCAGCAGCTTGCAGCTCAATCAGCCCCAGCATTTT
TRBD2,-,TRBJ2-1,TRBV5-1,CASRVTGTSGADEQFF,TGCGCCAGCAGAGTGACCGGGACTAGCGGGGCCGATGAGCAGTTCTTC
-,-,TRBJ1-3,TRBV7-8,CASSQSGTGNTIYF,TGTGCCAGCAGCCAGTCAGGTACTGGAAACACCATATATTTT
-,-,TRBJ2-7,TRBV5-4,CASSLNLVGFYEQYF,TGTGCCAGCAGCTTGAACCTAGTTGGATTCTACGAGCAGTACTTC
-,-,TRBJ2-2,TRBV19,CASRRENSGSGELFF,TGTGCCAGTAGGAGGGAAAATTCTGGCTCCGGGGAGCTGTTTTTT
-,-,TRBJ2-1,TRBV28,CASSPGLYYNEQFF,TGTGCCAGCAGTCCGGGACTTTACTACAATGAGCAGTTCTTC
-,-,TRBJ1-4,TRBV5-1,CASSLFGGGVEKLFF,TGCGCCAGCAGCTTGTTCGGGGGTGGCGTCGAAAAACTGTTTTTT
TRBD1,-,TRBJ2-7,TRBV9,CASSAGQGAIGEQYF,TGTGCCAGCAGCGCAGGACAGGGGGCGATTGGCGAGCAGTACTTC
-,-,TRBJ2-7,TRBV30,CAYKLDRFYEQYF,TGTGCCTACAAATTGGACCGTTTCTACGAGCAGTACTTC
-,few,TRBJ1-1,TRBV6-6,CASSHRTANTEAFF,TGTGCCAGCAGTCATAGGACAGCGAACACTGAAGCTTTCTTT
-,-,TRBJ1-6,TRBV5-1,CASSLHRANSPLHF,TGCGCCAGCAGCTTGCATAGGGCTAATTCACCCCTCCACTTT
TRBD1,-,TRBJ1-5,TRBV6-6,CASSYRQGGNQPQHF,TGTGCCAGCAGTTACAGACAGGGGGGAAATCAGCCCCAGCATTTT
TRBD2,-,TRBJ2-1,TRBV10-1,CASSKRGGYNEQFF,TGCGCCAGCAGTAAGCGGGGGGGCTACAATGAGCAGTTCTTC
-,-,TRBJ2-3,TRBV28,CASSPLGGAPSTDTQYF,TGTGCCAGCAGTCCGCTAGGTGGGGCACCCAGCACAGATACGCAGTATTTT
-,-,TRBJ2-1,TRBV7-2,CASSTAWAGWNEQFF,TGTGCCAGCAGCACCGCGTGGGCTGGATGGAATGAGCAGTTCTTC
TRBD1,-,TRBJ2-7,TRBV27,CASSDRVAEEQYF,TGTGCCAGCAGCGACAGGGTGGCGGAAGAGCAGTACTTC
-,-,TRBJ2-3,TRBV20-1,CNPTTTDTQYF,TGCAACCCGACTACCACAGATACGCAGTATTTT
TRBD2,-,TRBJ2-3,TRBV5-1,CASSFSPGLDTDTQYF,TGCGCCAGCAGCTTTTCACCGGGACTAGACACAGATACGCAGTATTTT
TRBD1,-,TRBJ1-6,TRBV6-1,CASSGRIRTGGADNSPLHF,TGTGCCAGCAGTGGACGGATACGGACAGGGGGCGCGGATAATTCACCCCTCCACTTT
-,few,TRBJ1-1,TRBV5-1,CASSTSGFEAFF,TGCGCCAGCAGCACTTCAGGCTTTGAAGCTTTCTTT
-,-,TRBJ2-4,TRBV6-5,CASSLGLRLAKNIQYF,TGTGCCAGCAGTTTGGGACTGAGGCTAGCCAAAAACATTCAGTACTTC
-,-,TRBJ1-5,TRBV6-1,CASSGSDVQPQHF,TGTGCCAGCAGCGGGTCAGACGTTCAGCCCCAGCATTTT
-,-,TRBJ2-7,TRBV5-1,CASSMLQAQYYEQYF,TGCGCCAGCAGCATGCTCCAGGCCCAGTACTACGAGCAGTACTTC
TRBD1,once,TRBJ1-2,TRBV5-6,CASSLVRTGVSGYTF,TGTGCCAGCAGCTTGGTTAGGACAGGGGTGTCTGGCTACACCTTC
-,medium-sized,TRBJ1-6,TRBV4-2,CASSQDGDGVVSPLHF,TGTGCCAGCAGCCAAGATGGGGACGGGGTCGTTTCACCCCTCCACTTT